This T cell receptor (beta chain) was recovered during a study of T cell responses to AZD1222 COVID-19 vaccine. Whole-study findings and limits: Repertoire sampling occurred only after the peak T cell response. Among the donors, most were white British and more were female, and clonal diversity was possibly underestimated. In the spike-specific TCR repertoire, nearly half reportedly target unmutated variant regions.

Assay used: immunoSEQ multiplex PCR; TCRdb lists only in-frame clones, some missing. The table has roughly 120,000 clones, 88% seen once. The germline CDR1 and CDR2 sequences are SGHAT and FQNNGV. V was pared by 1 base and J by 7 bases, with 4 bases of the junction left unmatched. There are 14 residues in the CDR3. Regarding this clone: Its matching antigen is unknown.

The chain links TRBV11-2 to TRBJ1-2; the match to TRBD1 covers 9 bases. The sequencing here drew on peripheral blood, taken on day 0 of AZD1222 vaccination. The origin of this receptor is an adult in good health. The CDR3 DNA reads as TGTGCCAGCAGCTTAGGGGGACAGGGTACTGGCTACACCTTC. As protein: CASSLGGQGTGYTF.